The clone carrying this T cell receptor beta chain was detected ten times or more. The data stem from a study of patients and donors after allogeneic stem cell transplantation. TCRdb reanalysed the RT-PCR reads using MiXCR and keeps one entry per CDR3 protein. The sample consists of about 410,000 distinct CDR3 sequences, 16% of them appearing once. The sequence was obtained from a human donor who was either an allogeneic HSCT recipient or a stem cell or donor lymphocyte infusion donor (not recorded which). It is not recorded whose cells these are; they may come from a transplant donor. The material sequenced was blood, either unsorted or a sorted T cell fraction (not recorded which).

The CDR3 coding sequence is TGCGCCAGCAGCTTGGTTCGCAGGAAGAACACCGGGGAGCTGTTTTTT. Protein: CASSLVRRKNTGELFF. The chain links TRBV5-1 to TRBJ2-2; no clear D gene. V was cut by 0 bases and J by 1 base, with 10 bases left in between. Germline loops: CDR1 SGHRS, CDR2 YFSETQ. There are 16 residues in the CDR3.